This T cell receptor beta chain was recorded in a study of T cells after somatic rescue of genetic block. V shed 2 bases and J shed 2 bases, with 9 bases lying between them. Germline CDR1 MNHEY, CDR2 SMNVEV (reference sequence). The CDR3 has 14 amino acids. TCRdb keeps only in-frame clones here, not all; method: immunoSEQ multiplex PCR. Counted here are approximately 10,000 clones, around 70% occurring once; the ten biggest clones make up about 12%. The genes are TRBV27 and TRBJ1-1; no definite D call. Material for sequencing was peripheral blood mononuclear cells (PBMCs). This sequence originates from a boy between 10 and 17 years old. CDR3 sequence (DNA): TGTGCCAGCAGTTTAAGCCAGGTCAACACTGAAGCTTTCTTT. It codes for CASSLSQVNTEAFF.